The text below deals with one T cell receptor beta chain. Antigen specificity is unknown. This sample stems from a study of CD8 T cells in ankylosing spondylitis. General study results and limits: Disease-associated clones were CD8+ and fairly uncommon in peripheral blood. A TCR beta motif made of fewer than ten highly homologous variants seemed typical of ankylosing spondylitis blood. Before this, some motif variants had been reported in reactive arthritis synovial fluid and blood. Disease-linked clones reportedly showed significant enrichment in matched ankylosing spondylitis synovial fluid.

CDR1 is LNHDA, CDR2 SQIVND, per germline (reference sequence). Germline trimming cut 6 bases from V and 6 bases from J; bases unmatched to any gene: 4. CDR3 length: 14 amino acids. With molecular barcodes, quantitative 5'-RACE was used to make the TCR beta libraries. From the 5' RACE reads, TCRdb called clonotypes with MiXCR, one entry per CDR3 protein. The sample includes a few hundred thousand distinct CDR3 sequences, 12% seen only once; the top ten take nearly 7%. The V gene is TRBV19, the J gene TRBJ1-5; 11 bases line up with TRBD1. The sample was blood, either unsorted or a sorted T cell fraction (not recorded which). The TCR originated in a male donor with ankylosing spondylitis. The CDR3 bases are TGTGCCAGTAGCGGGACAGGGGGTCGTCAGCCCCAGCATTTT. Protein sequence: CASSGTGGRQPQHF.